Listed below are T cell receptor beta chains from one sample, sequenced in a study of OX40 agonist ivuxolimab in advanced cancers. Clones were read by immunoSEQ multiplex PCR, and TCRdb kept only the in-frame ones, dropping some. The sample holds 65,000 to 85,000 clones, approximately 94% seen once. Here the sequenced sample was CD4+ or CD8+ T cells sorted from blood, taken in a trial of the OX40 agonist ivuxolimab. These receptor sequences come from an adult with an advanced solid tumor such as melanoma, head and neck, liver or kidney cancer. The CDR3 runs from the conserved cysteine through the conserved F or W. D genes are given only for firm matches. Part of the rows lack a size; the others show once, few, many or a class for expanded clones.

D | size | J | V | DNA | CDR3
TRBD1 | once | TRBJ2-7 | TRBV7-9 | TGTGCCAGCAGCCAGGGGGTGGGGACCTACGAGCAGTACTTC | CASSQGVGTYEQYF
TRBD1 | NA | TRBJ1-1 | TRBV29-1 | TGCAGGATAGGGCGAACCCGGGACAGGGGCCCGAACACTGAAGCTTTCTTT | CRIGRTRDRGPNTEAFF
TRBD2 | once | TRBJ2-1 | TRBV7-9 | TGTGCCAGCAGCTTAACATCTAGCGGGATTTCCTACAATGAGCAGTTCTTC | CASSLTSSGISYNEQFF
NA | NA | TRBJ1-4 | TRBV5-5 | TGTGCCAGCAGCTCGGTCCCTAATGAAAAACTGTTTTTT | CASSSVPNEKLFF
NA | NA | TRBJ2-7 | TRBV2 | TGTGCCAGCAGTGAGATGGACGGTATAAACTCCTACGAGCAGTACTTC | CASSEMDGINSYEQYF
NA | NA | TRBJ1-2 | TRBV12-5 | TGTGCTAGTGGTTCGGACCGGGACATTAACTATGGCTACACCTTC | CASGSDRDINYGYTF
NA | NA | TRBJ2-3 | TRBV10-1 | TGCGCCAGCAGTGAGGGGGATTCCGCCCGAGATACGCAGTATTTT | CASSEGDSARDTQYF
TRBD1 | once | TRBJ1-2 | TRBV6-5 | TGTGCCAGCAGTTACGGGACAGGGGGTTCCTCGGGCGGCTACACCTTC | CASSYGTGGSSGGYTF
NA | NA | TRBJ2-1 | TRBV2 | TGTGCCAGCAATGCGAGGACGAGCCCCCTCAATGAGCAGTTCTTC | CASNARTSPLNEQFF
TRBD1 | NA | TRBJ1-2 | TRBV19 | TGTGCCAGTAGTTGGGGACAGGGCTATGGCTACACCTTC | CASSWGQGYGYTF
NA | NA | TRBJ1-5 | TRBV4-1 | TGCGCCAGCAGCCAAGATCCGCCGACCAATCAGCCCCAGCATTTT | CASSQDPPTNQPQHF
NA | NA | TRBJ2-3 | TRBV11-3 | TGTGCCAGCAGCTCCAGCACAGATACGCAGTATTTT | CASSSSTDTQYF
TRBD1 | NA | TRBJ2-7 | TRBV29-1 | TGCAGCGGACGACAGGGGCCCTACGAGCAGTACTTC | CSGRQGPYEQYF
TRBD1 | NA | TRBJ2-7 | TRBV6-1 | TGTGCCAGCAGTTTTCAGGACAGGGCCTACGAGCAGTACTTC | CASSFQDRAYEQYF
TRBD1 | NA | TRBJ2-7 | TRBV4-3 | TGCGCCAGCAGCCAATCCAGGACAGGGGATAACTACGAGCAGTACTTC | CASSQSRTGDNYEQYF
NA | NA | TRBJ2-2 | TRBV2 | TGTGCCAGCGGCGGGACGTACACCGGGGAGCTGTTTTTT | CASGGTYTGELFF
NA | NA | TRBJ2-3 | TRBV6-5 | TGTGCCAGCAGGAACGCTCCAGGGACAGATACGCAGTATTTT | CASRNAPGTDTQYF
NA | NA | TRBJ2-3 | TRBV27 | TGTGCCAGCAGACACAGCCGTTCTAGCACAGATACGCAGTATTTT | CASRHSRSSTDTQYF
NA | NA | TRBJ1-6 | TRBV7-2 | TGTGCCAGCAGCTTGGGCGGGAGCTCCTATAATTCACCCCTCCACTTT | CASSLGGSSYNSPLHF
TRBD1 | NA | TRBJ2-3 | TRBV7-9 | TGTGCCAGCAGCCCACCTACCGGGACAGGCCCAGATACGCAGTATTTT | CASSPPTGTGPDTQYF